Described below is a single T cell receptor (beta chain) sequence and its context. The data originate from a study of blood T cell repertoires in COVID-19. Original analysis: It was from reference gene primer amplification that nucleated cell counts were estimated. The data were produced by immunoSEQ multiplex PCR, yet TCRdb's version contains in-frame clones alone and is incomplete. That table is the source of V, J and clone size, and D and trimming were worked out from the DNA. This repertoire shows more than 25,000 clones, about 94% found once; its top ten account for around 4%. The ends lost 1 base at V and 4 bases at J; junction bases unmatched: 6. Germline V CDR1 and CDR2: SGHNT, YENEEA. The CDR3 length is 16 residues.

The chain has TRBV11-3 and TRBJ2-3, with TRBD2 matching over 9 bases. The sample was peripheral blood. This clonotype was sampled from a human donor with active COVID-19. The donor label of this sample is uncertain. The CDR3 DNA follows: TGTGCCAGCAGCTTAGGAGCTAGCGGGACGCCAGATACGCAGTATTTT. This sequence encodes CASSLGASGTPDTQYF.